This T cell receptor (beta chain) was observed in a study of T cells in Graves' hyperthyroidism and ophthalmopathy. This clonotype was seen ten or more times. The CDR3 regions of TCR beta were amplified from RNA transcripts. TCR CDR3 underwent first-round RT-PCR with the HTBI primer set. Each CDR3 protein is one row after TCRdb ran MiXCR on the multiplex PCR reads. The sample lists a few hundred thousand distinct CDR3 sequences; roughly 13% were seen once. The J segment lost 4 bases and the V segment lost 6 bases, leaving 6 bases of the junction unmatched. This CDR3 is built from 14 residues. CDR1 MDHEN and CDR2 SYDVKM come from the germline V gene.

The TCR sequence derives from a woman between 40 and 55 years old with Graves' ophthalmopathy. The specimen was blood. This rearrangement joins TRBV28 to TRBJ1-2; 9 bases are a match to TRBD1. CDR3 sequence: CASREDRGGYGYTF. CDR3 DNA sequence: TGTGCCAGCAGAGAGGACAGGGGAGGCTATGGCTACACCTTC.